This entry lists 7 T cell receptor beta chains sequenced from one sample in a study of CXCR3-negative and CXCR3-positive naive CD8 T cells. The study made its TRB cDNA libraries by 5' RACE, adding UMI labels. For each CDR3 protein, TCRdb gives one entry from its re-call of the 5' RACE reads, without DNA. The specimen's table records about 89,000 distinct CDR3 sequences. Their specific antigens are unknown. The study's findings and limits: Relative to CXCR3-negative naive cells, CXCR3-positive naive cells had more hydrophobic TRB CDR3s.

The sequenced sample was naive CXCR3+ CD8+ T cells from blood. Subset: CD45RO-CCR7+CD27+CD95- naive CD8+ T cells expressing CXCR3 (TNR3+). The receptors were gathered from a human donor in good health. Some clones in this sample may be carry-over from other donors' samples.

This sequence joins TRBV14 and TRBJ2-7. The CDR3 runs to 16 residues. Looked up from germline, CDR1 is SGHDN and CDR2 is FVKESK. The CDR3: CASSPAKQFRPYEQYF.

The rearrangement joins TRBV13 to TRBJ2-1; TCRdb lists TRBD1, though no DNA is available to test this call. The CDR3 has 12 residues. Germline loops: CDR1 PRHDT, CDR2 FYEKMQ (reference sequence). The CDR3 sequence is CASSVGRNEQFF. Together with reference TRBV13 and TRBJ2-1, the CDR3 gives the full variable domain: AAGVIQSPRHLIKEKRETATLKCYPIPRHDTVYWYQQGPGQDPQFLISFYEKMQSDKGSIPDRFSAQQFSDYHSELNMSSLELGDSALYFCASSVGRNEQFFGPGTRLTVL.

The rearrangement joins TRBV12-3 or TRBV12-4 to TRBJ2-1. The CDR3 consists of 15 residues. The CDR3 is CASSSYSSSYNEQFF.

Here the CDR3 reads CASSAATGSTYEQFF. The V gene is TRBV18, the J gene TRBJ2-1. The germline V gene has CDR1 KGHSH and CDR2 LQKENI. This CDR3 has 15 amino acids.

This chain joins TRBV28 and TRBJ1-6; checking the TCRdb D call of TRBD1 is not possible without DNA. CDR3 length: 15 residues. CDR1 MDHEN and CDR2 SYDVKM come from the germline V gene. The chain's CDR3 is CASSPIAGANSPLHF.

The chain has TRBV28 and TRBJ2-1; TCRdb returns TRBD1, unconfirmable since there is no DNA. Germline V lookup: CDR1 MDHEN, CDR2 SYDVKM. This CDR3 has 14 residues. CDR3 protein: CASSPGQGYNEQFF.

The chain links TRBV20-1 to TRBJ2-5; TCRdb picks TRBD2, but there is no DNA to check that call. The CDR3 sequence is 15 residues long. Germline V gene lookup returns CDR1 DFQATT and CDR2 SNEGSKA (reference sequence). CDR3 sequence reads: CSAKGRLAAQETQYF.